The T cell receptor beta chain under discussion was sequenced for a study of T cell changes during pregnancy in multiple sclerosis. Sequencing used immunoSEQ multiplex PCR; TCRdb keeps in-frame clones, though not all of them. The table lists tens of thousands of clones, 93% of them singletons. The sequence came from a female donor with multiple sclerosis, enrolled in a pregnancy study. The sample was peripheral blood, taken after pregnancy.

The CDR3 DNA follows: TGTGCCAGCAGTCTACTTAACTACGAGCAGTACTTC. Its protein is CASSLLNYEQYF. The V gene is TRBV6-1, the J gene TRBJ2-7; D remains unclear. Germline loops: CDR1 MNHNS, CDR2 SASEGT. CDR3 length equals 12 residues. V dropped 5 bases and J dropped 3 bases, with 8 bases sitting between them.